The sequence of this TCR beta chain was determined in a study of naive and memory T cell subsets (dated by TCRdb to 2015 to 2018). For context, the study as a whole: An open-source, UMI-based TCR alpha and beta sequencing pipeline was applied to sorted naive and memory peripheral blood T cell subsets. The results of the functional CMV T cell responses matched the IgG serology results in every case. RNA was DNase-treated and reverse transcribed with TCR constant-region primers, mostly using SuperScript III. Paper-wide results and their limitations: TCR abundance followed a power law with an exponent that was different for naive and memory subsets but consistent across the three individuals. In both CD4 and CD8 cells, going from naive through CM, EM and EMRA, the Gini index went up while Shannon and inverse Simpson diversity went down. Once error correction was done, more than 95% of naive TCR sequences showed up just once, which made the naive abundance distributions much steeper than those of the memory subsets. RNA-based TCR counts may be affected by expression changes linked to T cell activation and differentiation. The repertoire findings for the naive and memory subsets could not be validated against a ground truth because none was available. Naive repertoires, especially CD8, contained a few larger clonotypes, possibly memory cells re-expressing CD45RA. Clonotypes were defined as single alpha or beta chain sequences, not paired alpha/beta receptors.

From the second PCR step onward, the TCR alpha chain libraries and the TCR beta chain libraries were amplified separately. CMV status of each donor was established by measuring IFNgamma production from CD4+ T cells after fresh PBMCs were stimulated overnight with CMV viral lysate. CD4 T cells were positively selected with Miltenyi beads, followed by positive selection of CD8 T cells from the CD4-negative fraction. Cells stained for CD3, CD4, CD8, CD45RA, CD27 and a live/dead dye were sorted on a BD Aria II into four subsets by CD45RA and CD27. Blood came from a few healthy volunteers, each fractionated into CD4 and CD8 T cells and then into four differentiation subsets. Roughly 130 ml of peripheral blood was collected from each donor, and PBMC were isolated by Ficoll-Paque PLUS density-gradient centrifugation. Sorted cells were lysed in RLT buffer, after which RNA was extracted using a Qiagen RNeasy kit and stored at -80 degrees C.

Taken from cysteine to phenylalanine, the CDR3 has 16 residues. Only the CDR3 part of the read is kept: 48 bases, read in frame from the first base. V is cut back by 4 bases and J by 2 bases, with 5 bases in the junction unmatched. The germline V gene encodes CDR1 SGHAT and CDR2 FQNNGV. Libraries came from UMI-ligation and nested PCR. An equimolar mix of two oligonucleotides covering both TRBC1 and TRBC2 was used as the beta constant-region primer. Four rounds of PCR were used to amplify ligated cDNA, with nested alpha and beta constant-region primers being used together with the SP2 primer. A single-stranded oligonucleotide carrying the SP2 primer and a 12-nucleotide UMI was ligated to the 3' end of the cDNA by T4 RNA ligase 1. Incubation of the ligation reaction was carried out at 16 degrees C for about 19-25 hours. PCR2 was typically performed as a SYBR Green qPCR and was stopped at a predetermined threshold so that over-amplification was prevented. All purifications after the first were performed with Agencourt AMPure XP magnetic beads. Library quantification was done by Qubit, followed by a TapeStation check on which the main peak was expected at around 650 bp. Sequencing of the pooled libraries was done on an Illumina MiSeq using v2 2x251 paired-end kits, which typically yielded about 1-2.3 million reads per sample. Each sample's library went into the pool at about 4.2 nM, and about 5-8% PhiX was added to help with cluster recognition. The study's processing was this. FASTQ reads processed by Demultiplexor were assigned V and J genes by Decombinator through tag matching that tolerated a single base-pair mismatch. Collapsinator used UMIs to correct both sequencing errors and frequency errors arising from PCR heterogeneity. CDR3Translator translated TCRs and extracted CDR3s from the conserved cysteine to the FGXG phenylalanine, flagging non-productive sequences. Gini, Shannon entropy and inverse Simpson indices were calculated on repertoires subsampled to equal numbers of UMI-defined TCRs. Within the linear range, a power law was fitted by maximum likelihood to the distributions of clonotype abundance. Similar UMI counts, unique TCR numbers and clonal distributions were obtained with the pipeline and with MIGEC on one naive CD8 sample. In one analysis, naive TCRs also found in any memory subset of the same donor were removed from the naive repertoire. Repertoires were searched for some 7,000 CMV-associated CDR3 sequences compiled from VDJdb and a published dataset. The public sequencing data were trimmed at Q25 with fastp and processed into clonotypes with MiXCR by TCRdb, which kept only in-frame beta chains. Here each entry gathers all rows of one CDR3 protein and keeps the most common genes and DNA. The V and J calls were determined by TCRdb, not by the authors. The sample table contains about 160,000 distinct CDR3 sequences; only one count was recorded for 22% of them. The ten largest clones add up to around 0.097% of the sample.

This clonotype was observed many times. The antigen it recognizes is unknown. Base qualities were left out, and no much larger clone turns up one base away. The material sequenced was naive CD4+ T cells from blood. Taken with the paper, the label for cell subset or site translates to: naive T cells, CD45RA high CD27+. Here the chain combines TRBV11-2 and TRBJ2-6; 7 nucleotides in the junction match TRBD1. The source is a human donor in good health. The nucleotide sequence is given as TGTGCCAGCAGCTACGACAGGGCAGCTGGGGCCAACGTCCTGACTTTC. Translation gives CASSYDRAAGANVLTF.